This T cell receptor (beta chain) was identified during a study of shared clonotypes between healthy human individuals. Broader study findings: Generally, naive subsets came out with larger estimated richness than memory subsets.

Concerning this clone itself: Antigen unknown.

All of the donors resided in Nashville, Tennessee, and each was a Caucasian adult. TCRdb keeps only in-frame clones here, not all; method: immunoSEQ multiplex PCR. There are about 2.3 million clones in the sample; about nine tenths occur only once, and 0.3% to 0.45% lies in the top ten. After removal of 4 bases from V and 4 bases from J, the junction contained 6 bases not matched to a gene. Germline CDR1 is SGHRS and CDR2 is YFSETQ. The CDR3 spans 15 residues. The V call is TRBV5-1, the J call TRBJ2-7, with 12 bases fitting TRBD1. The sequenced sample consisted of naive CD4+ T cells from PBMCs. Noted subset: CD45RA+ positively selected. This receptor was taken from a man between 18 and 29 years old in good health. Some clones in this sample may be carry-over from other donors' samples. CDR3 amino acids: CASSPGQGAEYEQYF. The CDR3 DNA is TGCGCCAGCAGCCCGGGACAGGGGGCCGAGTACGAGCAGTACTTC.